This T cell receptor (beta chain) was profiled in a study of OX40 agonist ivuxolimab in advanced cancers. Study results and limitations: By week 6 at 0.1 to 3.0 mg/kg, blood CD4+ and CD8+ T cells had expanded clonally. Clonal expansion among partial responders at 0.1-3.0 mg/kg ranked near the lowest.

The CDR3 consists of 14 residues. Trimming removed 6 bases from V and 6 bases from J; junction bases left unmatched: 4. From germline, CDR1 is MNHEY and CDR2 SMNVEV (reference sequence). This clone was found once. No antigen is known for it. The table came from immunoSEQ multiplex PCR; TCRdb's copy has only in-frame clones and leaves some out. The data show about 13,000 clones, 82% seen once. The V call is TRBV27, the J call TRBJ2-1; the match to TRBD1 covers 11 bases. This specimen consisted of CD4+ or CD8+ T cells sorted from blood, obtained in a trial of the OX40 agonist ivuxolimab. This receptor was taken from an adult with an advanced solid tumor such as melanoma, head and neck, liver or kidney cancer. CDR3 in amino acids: CASRSGTGGNEQFF. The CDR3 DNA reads TGTGCCAGCAGATCCGGGACAGGGGGCAATGAGCAGTTCTTC.